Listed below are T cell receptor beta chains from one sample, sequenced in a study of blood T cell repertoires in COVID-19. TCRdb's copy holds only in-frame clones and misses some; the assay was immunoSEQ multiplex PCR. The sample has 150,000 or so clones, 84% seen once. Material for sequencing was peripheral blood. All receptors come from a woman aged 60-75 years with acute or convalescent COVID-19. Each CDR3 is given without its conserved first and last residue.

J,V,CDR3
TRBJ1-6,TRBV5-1,ASSLTLGQGGSPLH
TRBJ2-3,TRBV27,ASSPLEFWADTQY
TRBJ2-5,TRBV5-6,ASSVAGVGLQETQY
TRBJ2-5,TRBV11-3,ASSVGFGLAGKETQY
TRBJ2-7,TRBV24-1,ATARGVADNEQY
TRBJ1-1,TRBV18,ASSSQGFDTEAF
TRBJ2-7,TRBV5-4,ASSLKLDEQY
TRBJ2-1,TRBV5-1,ASSAGLAENEQF
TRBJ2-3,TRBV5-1,ASSPAGGLTDTQY
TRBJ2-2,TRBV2,ASTSGTGGSGELF
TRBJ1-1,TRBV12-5,ASGRQGNTEAF
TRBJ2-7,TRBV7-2,ASSGPAGAYEQY
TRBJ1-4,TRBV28,ASRLRQVGEKLF
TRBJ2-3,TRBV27,ASGGAGRTDTQY
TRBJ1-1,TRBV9,ASSPGQGVNTEAF
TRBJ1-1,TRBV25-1,ATQDISNTEAF
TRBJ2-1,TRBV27,ASSALRGPGF
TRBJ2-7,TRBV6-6,ASKGVTVPYEQY
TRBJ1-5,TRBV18,ASSPQEVGQPQH
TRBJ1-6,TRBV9,ASSDGPENSPLH
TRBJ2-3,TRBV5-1,ASSLWTSGTRGDTQY
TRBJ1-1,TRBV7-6,ASSRSGHFMNTEAF
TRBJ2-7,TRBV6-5,ASRGLAEGSHEQY
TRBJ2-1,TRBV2,ASGLARSYNEQF
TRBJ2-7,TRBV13,ASSLGQGRLSREQY
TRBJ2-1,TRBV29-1,SMRGTQSYNEQF
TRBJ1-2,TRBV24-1,ATSDASRYPFNGYT
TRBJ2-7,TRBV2,ASSWDSLKSY
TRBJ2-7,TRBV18,ASSPRQGLSYEQY
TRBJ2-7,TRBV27,ASSRRTGSYEQY
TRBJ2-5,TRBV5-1,ASSLGPTGNQETQY
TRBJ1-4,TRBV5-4,ASSLDRTNEKLF
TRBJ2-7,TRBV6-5,ASSSLQGSYEQY
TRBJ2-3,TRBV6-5,ASKAGTLGDTQY
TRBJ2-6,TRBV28,ASSVETGSGANVLT
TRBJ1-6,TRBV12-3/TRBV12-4,ASSSDQGALH
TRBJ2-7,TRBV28,ASSFLAGAYEQY
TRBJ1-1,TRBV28,ASTVNLGQPFSTEAF
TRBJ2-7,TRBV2,ASSDGAGAEFYEQY
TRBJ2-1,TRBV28,ASSLSKTGYNEQF
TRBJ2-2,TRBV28,ASSLVSGKGTGELF